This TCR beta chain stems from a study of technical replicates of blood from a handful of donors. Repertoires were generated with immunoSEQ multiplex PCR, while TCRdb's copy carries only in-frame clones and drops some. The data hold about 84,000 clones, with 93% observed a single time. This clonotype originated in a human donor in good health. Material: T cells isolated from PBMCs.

Here the CDR3 reads CASSPRLATDTQYF. Written as DNA, the CDR3 is TGTGCCAGCAGCCCCAGACTAGCGACAGATACGCAGTATTTT. The chain recombines TRBV7-9 with TRBJ2-3; TRBD2 aligns across 8 bases. V lost 5 bases, J lost 3 bases, and 4 bases stayed unmatched. This CDR3 spans 14 amino acids. Looked up from germline, CDR1 is SEHNR and CDR2 is FQNEAQ (reference sequence).